In this sample, the clone carrying this TCR beta chain turned up many times. The antigen remains unidentified. Absent ophthalmopathy progression within 18 months defined stable Graves' hyperthyroidism. Fresh 10 ml peripheral blood yielded PBMCs. TCR beta CDR3 regions were amplified from RNA. When the TCR CDR3 underwent first-round RT-PCR, the HTBI primer set was used. TCRdb called the multiplex PCR reads again in MiXCR, with one record for every CDR3 protein. Of 100,000 to 130,000 distinct CDR3 sequences detected, about 17% appear once; the ten largest clones hold around 42%. The sample originates from a study of T cells in Graves' hyperthyroidism and ophthalmopathy. Study-level findings and limits: In the analysis, a 13 V-J model separated ophthalmopathy from stable hyperthyroidism.

This sequence originates from a woman between 50 and 59 years old with Graves' hyperthyroidism. The sequencing input was blood.

The CDR3 sequence is CASSHGAGLGPYSNQPQHF. CDR3 sequence (DNA): TGCGCCAGCAGCCATGGAGCAGGGCTGGGGCCTTATAGCAATCAGCCCCAGCATTTT. V gene TRBV4-1 combines with J gene TRBJ1-5; D might be TRBD1 (5 bases). The CDR3 has 19 amino acids. CDR1 MGHRA and CDR2 YSYEKL come from the germline V gene. Trimming stripped 3 bases from V and 0 bases from J, with 21 bases between.